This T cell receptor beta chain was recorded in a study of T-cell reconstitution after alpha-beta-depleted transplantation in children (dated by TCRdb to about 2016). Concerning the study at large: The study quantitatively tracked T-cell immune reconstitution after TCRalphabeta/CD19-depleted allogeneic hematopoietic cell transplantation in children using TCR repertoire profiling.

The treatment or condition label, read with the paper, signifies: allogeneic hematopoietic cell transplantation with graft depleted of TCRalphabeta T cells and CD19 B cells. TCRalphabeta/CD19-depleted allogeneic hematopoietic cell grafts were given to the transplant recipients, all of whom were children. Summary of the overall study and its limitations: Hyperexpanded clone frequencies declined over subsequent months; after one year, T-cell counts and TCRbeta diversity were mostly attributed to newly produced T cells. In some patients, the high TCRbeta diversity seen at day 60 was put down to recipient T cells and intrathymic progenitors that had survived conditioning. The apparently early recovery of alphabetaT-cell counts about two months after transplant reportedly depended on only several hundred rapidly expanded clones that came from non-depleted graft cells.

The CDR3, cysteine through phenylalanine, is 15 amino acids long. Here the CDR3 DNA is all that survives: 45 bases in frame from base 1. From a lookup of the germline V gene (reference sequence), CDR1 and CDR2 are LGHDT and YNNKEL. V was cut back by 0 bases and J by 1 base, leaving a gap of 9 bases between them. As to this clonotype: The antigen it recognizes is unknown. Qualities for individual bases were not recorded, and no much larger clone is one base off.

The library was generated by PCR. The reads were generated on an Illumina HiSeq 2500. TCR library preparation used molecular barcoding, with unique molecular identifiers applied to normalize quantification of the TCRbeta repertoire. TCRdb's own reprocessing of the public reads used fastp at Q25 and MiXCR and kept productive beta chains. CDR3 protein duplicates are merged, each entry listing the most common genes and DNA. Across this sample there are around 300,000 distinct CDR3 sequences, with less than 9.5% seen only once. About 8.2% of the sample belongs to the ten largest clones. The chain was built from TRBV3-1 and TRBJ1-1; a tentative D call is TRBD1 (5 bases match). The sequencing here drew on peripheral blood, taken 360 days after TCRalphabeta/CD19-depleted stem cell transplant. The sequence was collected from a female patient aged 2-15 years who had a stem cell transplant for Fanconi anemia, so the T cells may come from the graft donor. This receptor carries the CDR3 CASSQDPGRNTEAFF. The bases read TGTGCCAGCAGCCAAGATCCGGGGCGGAACACTGAAGCTTTCTTT.